The 13 T cell receptor beta chains below were found in one sample sequenced in a study of PD-1 blockade in classical Hodgkin lymphoma. After autologous stem cell transplantation all patients relapsed, and prior brentuximab vedotin exposure differed between cohorts. Sequencing used immunoSEQ multiplex PCR; TCRdb keeps in-frame clones, though not all of them. The sample contains 100,000 or so clones, about 89% of which appear only once. The source material was peripheral blood mononuclear cells (PBMCs), sampled before the second cycle of nivolumab. These receptor sequences come from a human donor with classical Hodgkin lymphoma.

The chain uses TRBV6-1 and TRBJ2-5; the D gene is possibly TRBD1 (5 bases). Germline CDR1 and CDR2: MNHNS and SASEGT. The CDR3 loop spans 13 amino acids. Trimming shortened V by 6 bases and J by 2 bases, and 10 bases separated the two germline ends. This chain's CDR3 is CASRVQVQETQYF. The CDR3 DNA is TGTGCCAGCAGGGTACAGGTACAAGAGACCCAGTACTTC.

This clone is a singleton in its sample. This sequence joins TRBV6-6 and TRBJ1-1; D is unclear. Germline V gene lookup returns CDR1 MNHNY and CDR2 SVGAGI (reference sequence). The CDR3 loop spans 14 amino acids. V lost 3 bases and J 0 bases, leaving 8 bases between the germline ends. Here the CDR3 DNA reads TGTGCCAGCAGTTATTTCGAGTTGAACACTGAAGCTTTCTTT. It specifies CASSYFELNTEAFF.

The chain uses TRBV29-1 and TRBJ2-7; weak D call: TRBD1 (5 bases). Trimming took 5 bases from V and 6 from J, leaving 14 bases between them. The CDR3 is 12 residues long. Germline values: CDR1 SQVTM, CDR2 ANQGSEA. This CDR3 is CSVQQGFSEQYF. In DNA, the CDR3 is TGCAGCGTTCAGCAGGGATTCAGCGAGCAGTACTTC.

The chain joins TRBV5-1 to TRBJ2-2, with a tentative D call TRBD1 (6 bases). The CDR3 totals 15 residues. Trimming removed 7 bases from V and 4 bases from J, with 17 bases in between. Germline loops: CDR1 SGHRS, CDR2 YFSETQ. The CDR3 spells CASGLQGYGTGELFF. The CDR3 DNA is TGCGCCAGCGGCCTACAGGGCTACGGCACCGGGGAGCTGTTTTTT.

This clone has just one count. The genes are TRBV5-1 and TRBJ2-1, with D tentatively TRBD2 (7 bases). Germline V gives CDR1 SGHRS, CDR2 YFSETQ. V dropped 4 bases and J dropped 6 bases, with 17 bases sitting between them. The CDR3 loop spans 15 amino acids. The CDR3: CASSQVGGPPNEQFF. Written as DNA, the CDR3 is TGCGCCAGCAGCCAGGTGGGGGGGCCACCCAATGAGCAGTTCTTC. Based on the CDR3 plus reference TRBV5-1 and TRBJ2-1, the full variable domain is KAGVTQTPRYLIKTRGQQVTLSCSPISGHRSVSWYQQTPGQGLQFLFEYFSETQRNKGNFPGRFSGRQFSNSRSEMNVSTLELGDSALYLCASSQVGGPPNEQFFGPGTRLTVL.

The V gene is TRBV6-6, the J gene TRBJ1-1, with no clear D. Looked up from germline, CDR1 is MNHNY and CDR2 is SVGAGI (reference sequence). The CDR3 runs to 12 residues. Trimming removed 2 bases at V and 8 bases at J, with 9 bases between. For the CDR3, the DNA is TGTGCCAGCAGTTACCCCCCCACAGAAGCTTTCTTT. This codes for CASSYPPTEAFF.

The chain employs TRBV5-8 and TRBJ2-1, with no clear D. The V gene lost 0 bases and the J gene lost 0 bases, with 7 bases spanning the gap. The CDR3 covers 15 residues. Germline V gene data show CDR1 as SGHTS and CDR2 as YDEGEE. The CDR3, as DNA: TGTGCCAGCAGCTTGGGGGATAGCTCCTACAATGAGCAGTTCTTC. As protein: CASSLGDSSYNEQFF.

The chain is built from TRBV7-6 and TRBJ2-5, with 8 bases matching TRBD2. Trimming at V came to 4 bases and at J to 2 bases, leaving 12 bases not matched to a gene. The V gene's germline CDR1 is SGHVS and CDR2 FNYEAQ. The CDR3 runs 17 residues. CDR3 in amino acids: CASSSSSGISLQETQYF. The CDR3 nucleotides are TGTGCCAGCAGCTCTAGTAGCGGGATAAGTTTACAAGAGACCCAGTACTTC. Combining the CDR3 with reference TRBV7-6 and TRBJ2-5 gives the whole variable domain GAGVSQSPRYKVTKRGQDVALRCDPISGHVSLYWYRQALGQGPEFLTYFNYEAQQDKSGLPNDRFSAERPEGSISTLTIQRTEQRDSAMYRCASSSSSGISLQETQYFGPGTRLLVL.

The chain employs TRBV27 and TRBJ2-7, with D perhaps assigned TRBD1 or TRBD2 (6 bases each). In germline, CDR1 is MNHEY, CDR2 SMNVEV (reference sequence). This CDR3 is built from 15 residues. V was shortened by 7 bases and J by 3 bases, with 19 bases between the two germline ends. This CDR3 reads CASNPEGGLYYEQYF. Written as DNA, the CDR3 is TGTGCCAGCAACCCGGAGGGGGGATTATACTACGAGCAGTACTTC.

The V and J genes are TRBV7-2 and TRBJ1-1; possible D gene TRBD1, 5 bases. The CDR3 has 14 amino acids. CDR1 is SGHTA and CDR2 is FQGNSA in the germline V gene. The germline V and J ends were trimmed by 2 bases and 4 bases, with 11 bases remaining between them. The CDR3 DNA reads TGTGCCAGCAGCTTATGGGGGGTGAGCACTGAAGCTTTCTTT. It translates to CASSLWGVSTEAFF.

The V gene is TRBV28, the J gene TRBJ1-6; TRBD1 is a possible D gene (6 bases). The V gene lost 3 bases and the J gene lost 9 bases, with 12 bases spanning the gap. This CDR3 spans 14 amino acids. The germline V gene encodes CDR1 MDHEN and CDR2 SYDVKM. CDR3 in DNA: TGTGCCAGCAGTTTCGCAGGGGATACTTCACCCCTCCACTTT. It codes for CASSFAGDTSPLHF.

The V call is TRBV11-2, the J call TRBJ1-5; TRBD1 might be the D (6 bases). Germline values: CDR1 SGHAT, CDR2 FQNNGV. The CDR3 is 13 residues long. The V end lost 5 bases, the J end lost 3 bases, and 8 bases lay between the germline ends. The CDR3 DNA reads TGTGCCAGCAGCGGACAGCTCAATCAGCCCCAGCATTTT. This gives the protein CASSGQLNQPQHF.

The V and J genes are TRBV7-6 and TRBJ1-3; 8 nucleotides line up with TRBD1. The V gene's germline CDR1 is SGHVS and CDR2 FNYEAQ. The length of the CDR3 is 17 residues. V shed 2 bases, J shed 2 bases, and the junction held 8 bases outside the gene matches. The CDR3 protein is CASSLLAGTGAGNTIYF. The CDR3 DNA reads TGTGCCAGCAGCTTATTGGCCGGGACAGGAGCTGGAAACACCATATATTTT.